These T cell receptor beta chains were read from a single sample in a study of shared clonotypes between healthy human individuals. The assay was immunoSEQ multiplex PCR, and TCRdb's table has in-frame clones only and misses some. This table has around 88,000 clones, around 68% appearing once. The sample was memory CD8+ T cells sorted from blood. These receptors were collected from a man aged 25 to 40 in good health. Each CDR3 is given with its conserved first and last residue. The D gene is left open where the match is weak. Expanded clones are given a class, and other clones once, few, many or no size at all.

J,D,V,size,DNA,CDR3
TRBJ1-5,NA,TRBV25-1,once,TGTGCCAGCAGTGAAGGAGAAGGAATCGGGCAGCCCCAGCATTTT,CASSEGEGIGQPQHF
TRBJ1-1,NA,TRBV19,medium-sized,TGTGCCAGTAGTAAGGGATGGGGGGCCTACTCTGAAGCTTTCTTT,CASSKGWGAYSEAFF
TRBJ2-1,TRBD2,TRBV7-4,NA,TGTGCCAGCAGCTTATACTTAGCGGGTAACAATGAGCAGTTCTTC,CASSLYLAGNNEQFF
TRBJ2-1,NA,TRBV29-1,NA,TGCAGCGTTGCTGGTGGATTAAGCTCCTACAATGAGCAGTTCTTC,CSVAGGLSSYNEQFF
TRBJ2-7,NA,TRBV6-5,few,TGTGCCAGCAGTGGCATGTACGAGCAGTACTTC,CASSGMYEQYF
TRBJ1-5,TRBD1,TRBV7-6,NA,TGTGCCAGCAGCTTAAGATCAGGGGGGCAGCCCCAGCATTTT,CASSLRSGGQPQHF
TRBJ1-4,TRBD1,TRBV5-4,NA,TGTGCCAGCAGCCAAGGCCCGGGACAGGGGGAAAATGAAAAACTGTTTTTT,CASSQGPGQGENEKLFF
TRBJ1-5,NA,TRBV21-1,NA,TGTGCCAGCAGCAAAGCTGCGGGGTTTGATCAGCCCCAGCATTTT,CASSKAAGFDQPQHF
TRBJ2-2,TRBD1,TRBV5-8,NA,TGTGCCAGCAGCCCTGGTAGGGACAGCGGCTTTGGCACCGGGGAGCTGTTTTTT,CASSPGRDSGFGTGELFF
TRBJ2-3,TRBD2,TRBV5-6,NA,TGTGCCAGCAGCCGGGTAGGGACTAGCGGGAGGAGAGATACGCAGTATTTT,CASSRVGTSGRRDTQYF
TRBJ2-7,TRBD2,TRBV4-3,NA,TGCGCCAGCAGCCTCATAGCGGGAGACACTGGCGAGCAGTACTTC,CASSLIAGDTGEQYF
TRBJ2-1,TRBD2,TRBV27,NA,TGTGCCAGCAGTTGGGGACTAGCGGGGAACAATGAGCAGTTCTTC,CASSWGLAGNNEQFF
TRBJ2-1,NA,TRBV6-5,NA,TGTGCCAGCAGTTACTCGGGAGAGTACAATGAGCAGTTCTTC,CASSYSGEYNEQFF
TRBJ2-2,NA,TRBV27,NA,TGTGCCAGCAGGCAGGGGAACACCGGGGAGCTGTTTTTT,CASRQGNTGELFF